Included here is one T cell receptor beta chain sequence, with context. The antigen remains unidentified. The data stem from a study of post-analysis software for immune sequencing data. Overall study context: In terms of disease course, relapsing-remitting, secondary progressive and progressive-relapsing multiple sclerosis were included.

Trimming removed 0 bases from V and 2 bases from J, with 20 bases in between. This CDR3 is 17 amino acids long. Per germline, CDR1 DFQATT and CDR2 SNEGSKA (reference sequence). Study-wide points: F measure clustering grouped samples strongly by preparation batch. Significantly lower normalized Chao1 diversity was found in patients with multiple sclerosis relative to controls. A handful of TRBV segments occurring more often in patients than controls included TRBV5-6, TRBV5-1 and TRBV20-1.

Unique molecular identifiers featured in each of the TCR beta cDNA libraries. Input of roughly 0.9 to 11 million T cells yielded a few hundred thousand cDNA molecules. MiXCR, run by TCRdb on the PCR reads, gives a single entry per CDR3 protein. The sample yields roughly 670,000 distinct CDR3 sequences, approximately 60% seen once. The source is a girl aged 2-10 years with multiple sclerosis. Sequencing was carried out using blood. The chain carries TRBV20-1 and TRBJ2-7, with D tentatively TRBD2 (5 bases). The CDR3 DNA follows: TGCAGTGCTAGAGATGGGTTCCCTCCTAGCCGGCCCTACGAGCAGTACTTC. Protein product: CSARDGFPPSRPYEQYF.